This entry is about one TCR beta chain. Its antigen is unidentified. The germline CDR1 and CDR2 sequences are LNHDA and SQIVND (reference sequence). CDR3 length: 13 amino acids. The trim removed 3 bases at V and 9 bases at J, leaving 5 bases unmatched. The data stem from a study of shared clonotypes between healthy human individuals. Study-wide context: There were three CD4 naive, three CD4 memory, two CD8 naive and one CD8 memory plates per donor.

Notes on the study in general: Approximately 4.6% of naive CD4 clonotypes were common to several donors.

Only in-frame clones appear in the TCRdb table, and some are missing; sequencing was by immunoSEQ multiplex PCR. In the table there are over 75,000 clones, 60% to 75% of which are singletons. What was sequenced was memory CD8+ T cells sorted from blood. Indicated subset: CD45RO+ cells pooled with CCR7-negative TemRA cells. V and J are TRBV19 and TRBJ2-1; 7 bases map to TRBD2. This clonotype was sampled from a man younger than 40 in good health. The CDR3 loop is CASSMRSGVEQFF. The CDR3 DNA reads TGTGCCAGTAGTATGAGGAGCGGGGTTGAGCAGTTCTTC.